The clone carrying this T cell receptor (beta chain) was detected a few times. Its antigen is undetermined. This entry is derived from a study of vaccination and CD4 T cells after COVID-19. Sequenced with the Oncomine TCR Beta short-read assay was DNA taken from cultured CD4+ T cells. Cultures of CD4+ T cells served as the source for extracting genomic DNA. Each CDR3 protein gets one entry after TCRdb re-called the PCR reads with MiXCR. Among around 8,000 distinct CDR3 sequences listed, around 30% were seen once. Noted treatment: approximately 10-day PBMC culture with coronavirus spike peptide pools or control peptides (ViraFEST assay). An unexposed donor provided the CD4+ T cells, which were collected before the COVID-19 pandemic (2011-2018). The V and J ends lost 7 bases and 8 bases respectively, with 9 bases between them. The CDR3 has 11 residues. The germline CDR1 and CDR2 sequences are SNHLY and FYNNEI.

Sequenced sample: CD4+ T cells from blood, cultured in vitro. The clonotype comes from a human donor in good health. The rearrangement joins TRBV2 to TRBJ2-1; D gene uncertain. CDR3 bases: TGTGCCAGCATGGTTACGGATGAGCAGTTCTTC. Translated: CASMVTDEQFF. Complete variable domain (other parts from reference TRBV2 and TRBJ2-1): EPEVTQTPSHQVTQMGQEVILRCVPISNHLYFYWYRQILGQKVEFLVSFYNNEISEKSEIFDDQFSVERPDGSNFTLKIRSTKLEDSAMYFCASMVTDEQFFGPGTRLTVL.